A selection of T cell receptor beta chains follows, all from one sample in a study of blood T cell repertoires in COVID-19. This table comes from immunoSEQ multiplex PCR, and its TCRdb copy is limited to in-frame clones, with some not included. The sample has about 200,000 clones, around 80% seen once; the top ten hold less than 8%. The sequencing input was PBMCs or T cells enriched from blood (not recorded which). The receptors come from a woman between 40 and 50 years old with acute COVID-19. The CDR3 runs from the conserved cysteine through the conserved F or W. Fields, in order: V gene, J gene, D gene, clone size, CDR3 DNA, CDR3 protein. The D gene is left open where the match is weak. Clone size is not always given. Where it is, it says once, few, many or a class for expanded clones.

v_gene: TRBV5-1; j_gene: TRBJ1-6; d_gene: .; abundance: .; CDR3nt: TGCGCCAGCAGCCGAGAGCGGGGACTAGCAGGTTCACCCCTCCACTTT; CDR3aa: CASSRERGLAGSPLHF
v_gene: TRBV5-4; j_gene: TRBJ1-1; d_gene: TRBD1; abundance: .; CDR3nt: TGTGCCAGCAGCTTATCCCGGGACAGTGAAGCTTTCTTT; CDR3aa: CASSLSRDSEAFF
v_gene: TRBV5-4; j_gene: TRBJ2-7; d_gene: TRBD1; abundance: .; CDR3nt: TGTGCCAGCAGCCTCACAGGGGGCGGAAAAGACGAGCAGTACTTC; CDR3aa: CASSLTGGGKDEQYF
v_gene: TRBV5-4; j_gene: TRBJ2-7; d_gene: .; abundance: .; CDR3nt: TGTGCCAGCAGCCCCTCTCTTGGTAGCTGGCAGTACTTC; CDR3aa: CASSPSLGSWQYF
v_gene: TRBV4-3; j_gene: TRBJ2-6; d_gene: TRBD2; abundance: .; CDR3nt: TGCGCCAGCAGCCAAGATTCATCTAGCGGGAGGTCGGGGGCCAACGTCCTGACTTTC; CDR3aa: CASSQDSSSGRSGANVLTF
v_gene: TRBV3-1/TRBV3-2; j_gene: TRBJ2-2; d_gene: TRBD2; abundance: .; CDR3nt: TGTGCCAGCAGCTTCAGGGACGGGAGGGACACCGGGGAGCTGTTTTTT; CDR3aa: CASSFRDGRDTGELFF
v_gene: TRBV29-1; j_gene: TRBJ1-2; d_gene: TRBD1; abundance: once; CDR3nt: TGCAGCTCGACAGGGGACGGAAAGAACTATGGCTACACCTTC; CDR3aa: CSSTGDGKNYGYTF
v_gene: TRBV6-5; j_gene: TRBJ2-7; d_gene: TRBD1; abundance: .; CDR3nt: TGTGCCAGCTCACCGACAGGGGCCATGGCCTACGAGCAGTACTTC; CDR3aa: CASSPTGAMAYEQYF
v_gene: TRBV20-1; j_gene: TRBJ1-2; d_gene: TRBD1; abundance: .; CDR3nt: TGCAGCAGAGACGACAGGGAAGGCTACACCTTC; CDR3aa: CSRDDREGYTF
v_gene: TRBV3-1/TRBV3-2; j_gene: TRBJ2-7; d_gene: .; abundance: .; CDR3nt: TGTGCCAGCAGCCAAGGGGGAGAGCCCTACGAGCAGTACTTC; CDR3aa: CASSQGGEPYEQYF
v_gene: TRBV11-2; j_gene: TRBJ2-7; d_gene: TRBD2; abundance: .; CDR3nt: TGTGCCAGCAGCTTAGGACTAGCGGGAGCCACCTACGAGCAGTACTTC; CDR3aa: CASSLGLAGATYEQYF
v_gene: TRBV2; j_gene: TRBJ2-2; d_gene: TRBD2; abundance: .; CDR3nt: TGTGCCAGCAGTGAAGAGCGGGGTCCGGGGGGGGAGCTGTTTTTT; CDR3aa: CASSEERGPGGELFF
v_gene: TRBV19; j_gene: TRBJ1-4; d_gene: .; abundance: .; CDR3nt: TGTGCCAGTAGCATGGGGGGGCTCGATGAAAAACTGTTTTTT; CDR3aa: CASSMGGLDEKLFF
v_gene: TRBV30; j_gene: TRBJ2-3; d_gene: TRBD2; abundance: .; CDR3nt: TGTGCCTGGAGCCGGCGGGGGGGCCTGGATACGCAGTATTTT; CDR3aa: CAWSRRGGLDTQYF
v_gene: TRBV11-2; j_gene: TRBJ2-7; d_gene: .; abundance: .; CDR3nt: TGTGCCAGCAGCAAACTAGAGGCACGCTACGAGCAGTACTTC; CDR3aa: CASSKLEARYEQYF
v_gene: TRBV28; j_gene: TRBJ2-3; d_gene: TRBD2; abundance: few; CDR3nt: TGTGCCAGCAGTTCCCTCCAGAGCGGGAGGACTACAGATACGCAGTATTTT; CDR3aa: CASSSLQSGRTTDTQYF
v_gene: TRBV9; j_gene: TRBJ1-2; d_gene: .; abundance: once; CDR3nt: TGTGCCAGCAGCGTAGGTGGGGGGGCACCCTATGGCTACACCTTC; CDR3aa: CASSVGGGAPYGYTF
v_gene: TRBV12-3/TRBV12-4; j_gene: TRBJ1-5; d_gene: .; abundance: .; CDR3nt: TGTGCCAGCAGTTTAGCGGGGGGTCAGCCCCAGCATTTT; CDR3aa: CASSLAGGQPQHF
v_gene: TRBV28; j_gene: TRBJ2-3; d_gene: TRBD1; abundance: few; CDR3nt: TGTGCCAGCAGGACAGGGGGCTCAATCCCCACAGATACGCAGTATTTT; CDR3aa: CASRTGGSIPTDTQYF
v_gene: TRBV5-4; j_gene: TRBJ1-6; d_gene: .; abundance: .; CDR3nt: TGTGCCAGCAGCAAAACACAGGGAAATTCACCCCTCCACTTT; CDR3aa: CASSKTQGNSPLHF
v_gene: TRBV3-1/TRBV3-2; j_gene: TRBJ2-5; d_gene: TRBD2; abundance: once; CDR3nt: TGTGCCAGCAGCCAAGCCCGGACTAGCGGGGGCCAGTACTTC; CDR3aa: CASSQARTSGGQYF
v_gene: TRBV19; j_gene: TRBJ1-2; d_gene: TRBD1; abundance: few; CDR3nt: TGTGCCAGTAGTATAGTTCCCCCATTGACAGGGAGCTATGGCTACACCTTC; CDR3aa: CASSIVPPLTGSYGYTF
v_gene: TRBV16; j_gene: TRBJ1-1; d_gene: .; abundance: few; CDR3nt: TGTGCCAGCAGCCTCACGGGGGAGGGAAGCACTGAAGCTTTCTTT; CDR3aa: CASSLTGEGSTEAFF
v_gene: TRBV5-6; j_gene: TRBJ2-3; d_gene: TRBD1; abundance: .; CDR3nt: TGTGCCAGCAGCCACAGGGGGAACACAGATACGCAGTATTTT; CDR3aa: CASSHRGNTDTQYF
v_gene: TRBV5-1; j_gene: TRBJ2-7; d_gene: .; abundance: .; CDR3nt: TGCGCCAGCAGATACCATGTAGGGGAAGAGCAGTACTTC; CDR3aa: CASRYHVGEEQYF
v_gene: TRBV3-1/TRBV3-2; j_gene: TRBJ2-3; d_gene: TRBD2; abundance: .; CDR3nt: TGTGCCAGCAGCTTTCGAGGGCGCGGGAGGGCCTTGAATACGCAGTATTTT; CDR3aa: CASSFRGRGRALNTQYF
v_gene: TRBV11-2; j_gene: TRBJ2-7; d_gene: .; abundance: .; CDR3nt: TGTGCCAGCAGCCATACAGTACAACCCTACGAGCAGTACTTC; CDR3aa: CASSHTVQPYEQYF
v_gene: TRBV5-1; j_gene: TRBJ2-1; d_gene: TRBD2; abundance: .; CDR3nt: TGCGCCAGCAGCTTGGCCGGGACGGGAAGGGAGGGGCAGTTCTTC; CDR3aa: CASSLAGTGREGQFF
v_gene: TRBV7-3; j_gene: TRBJ1-1; d_gene: .; abundance: .; CDR3nt: TGTGCCAGCAGCAACAGGGTGAGCACTGAAGCTTTCTTT; CDR3aa: CASSNRVSTEAFF
v_gene: TRBV5-5; j_gene: TRBJ1-4; d_gene: .; abundance: .; CDR3nt: TGTGCCAGCAGCTTTGACAGTCGCATAGAAAAACTGTTTTTT; CDR3aa: CASSFDSRIEKLFF
v_gene: TRBV5-1; j_gene: TRBJ2-4; d_gene: .; abundance: .; CDR3nt: TGCGCCAGCAGCCCACGACAGGGAGGAAACATTCAGTACTTC; CDR3aa: CASSPRQGGNIQYF
v_gene: TRBV7-8; j_gene: TRBJ2-7; d_gene: TRBD2; abundance: few; CDR3nt: TGTGCCAGCAGCTTAGGAGTAGCGGGAGTTTTCGAGCAGTACTTC; CDR3aa: CASSLGVAGVFEQYF
v_gene: TRBV7-2; j_gene: TRBJ1-5; d_gene: TRBD1; abundance: .; CDR3nt: TGTGCCAGCAGTCCCCCCGGGACAGGGGTCTTTCGGCAGCCCCAGCATTTT; CDR3aa: CASSPPGTGVFRQPQHF
v_gene: TRBV10-3; j_gene: TRBJ2-6; d_gene: TRBD2; abundance: .; CDR3nt: TGTGCCATCAGTGAGCCTTCTCGGACGGGGGGCTCTGGGGCCAACGTCCTGACTTTC; CDR3aa: CAISEPSRTGGSGANVLTF
v_gene: TRBV25-1; j_gene: TRBJ2-2; d_gene: TRBD1; abundance: .; CDR3nt: TGTGCCAGCACGACGACAGGGATCACCGGGGAGCTGTTTTTT; CDR3aa: CASTTTGITGELFF
v_gene: TRBV9; j_gene: TRBJ2-2; d_gene: TRBD2; abundance: once; CDR3nt: TGTGCCAGCAGCGTATCACTAGCGGCGAACACCGGGGAGCTGTTTTTT; CDR3aa: CASSVSLAANTGELFF
v_gene: TRBV6-5; j_gene: TRBJ2-5; d_gene: TRBD1; abundance: .; CDR3nt: TGTGCCAGCAGGGACAGGGGATGGGAGACCCAGTACTTC; CDR3aa: CASRDRGWETQYF
v_gene: TRBV13; j_gene: TRBJ2-5; d_gene: TRBD2; abundance: .; CDR3nt: TGTGCCAGCAGCCAAGGGGCGGGAGGGCCCGGAGAGACCCAGTACTTC; CDR3aa: CASSQGAGGPGETQYF
v_gene: TRBV6-5; j_gene: TRBJ2-7; d_gene: .; abundance: .; CDR3nt: TGTGCCAGCAGTTCCAACGCGCGGTACGAGCAGTACTTC; CDR3aa: CASSSNARYEQYF
v_gene: TRBV19; j_gene: TRBJ1-4; d_gene: .; abundance: .; CDR3nt: TGTGCCAGTAGTATTAACAGGGTAGGGGAAAAACTGTTTTTT; CDR3aa: CASSINRVGEKLFF
v_gene: TRBV6-4; j_gene: TRBJ1-2; d_gene: TRBD1; abundance: once; CDR3nt: TGTGCCAGCAGTGCGACAGGGGCGTCGGGCTACACCTTC; CDR3aa: CASSATGASGYTF
v_gene: TRBV3-1/TRBV3-2; j_gene: TRBJ1-5; d_gene: .; abundance: .; CDR3nt: TGTGCCAGCAGCCCCGCCGGGGGGGGACAGCCCCAGCATTTT; CDR3aa: CASSPAGGGQPQHF
v_gene: TRBV19; j_gene: TRBJ2-1; d_gene: .; abundance: .; CDR3nt: TGTGCCAGTAGTACCCGGGTGAGGGAAATACCCAATGAGCAGTTCTTC; CDR3aa: CASSTRVREIPNEQFF
v_gene: TRBV14; j_gene: TRBJ2-3; d_gene: .; abundance: .; CDR3nt: TGTGCCAGCAGCTCGGGGAGAAAAGATACGCAGTATTTT; CDR3aa: CASSSGRKDTQYF
v_gene: TRBV6-6; j_gene: TRBJ1-1; d_gene: TRBD1; abundance: .; CDR3nt: TGTGCCATCAAAGGGGACAGGGGGAGGGGAACTGAAGCTTTCTTT; CDR3aa: CAIKGDRGRGTEAFF
v_gene: TRBV19; j_gene: TRBJ1-1; d_gene: .; abundance: few; CDR3nt: TGTGCCAGTAGTATAGGGAAGGAGACTGAAGCTTTCTTT; CDR3aa: CASSIGKETEAFF
v_gene: TRBV7-9; j_gene: TRBJ1-5; d_gene: TRBD1; abundance: .; CDR3nt: TGTGCCAGCAGCTTAGGCACGGGACAGGGGGTTAATAGCAATCAGCCCCAGCATTTT; CDR3aa: CASSLGTGQGVNSNQPQHF